This TCR beta chain was sequenced in a study of T cell changes during pregnancy in multiple sclerosis. CDR1 and CDR2 from the germline V gene are LGHNA and YSLEER. The V and J ends lost 0 bases and 6 bases, in that order; junction bases with no gene match: 13. The CDR3 has 19 amino acids. Profiled with immunoSEQ multiplex PCR; TCRdb holds only in-frame clones, not every one. This sample yields about 59,000 clones, of which about 95% are seen a single time; 2.5% belongs to the top ten. The chain couples TRBV4-3 to TRBJ2-1; TRBD2 aligns across 11 bases. The input for sequencing was CD8+ T cells from peripheral blood mononuclear cells, taken after pregnancy. The sequence was collected from a female donor with multiple sclerosis, enrolled in a pregnancy study. The CDR3 sequence: CASSQESPRTSGSVNEQFF. CDR3 nucleotide sequence: TGCGCCAGCAGCCAAGAGTCCCCAAGAACTAGCGGGAGCGTCAATGAGCAGTTCTTC.